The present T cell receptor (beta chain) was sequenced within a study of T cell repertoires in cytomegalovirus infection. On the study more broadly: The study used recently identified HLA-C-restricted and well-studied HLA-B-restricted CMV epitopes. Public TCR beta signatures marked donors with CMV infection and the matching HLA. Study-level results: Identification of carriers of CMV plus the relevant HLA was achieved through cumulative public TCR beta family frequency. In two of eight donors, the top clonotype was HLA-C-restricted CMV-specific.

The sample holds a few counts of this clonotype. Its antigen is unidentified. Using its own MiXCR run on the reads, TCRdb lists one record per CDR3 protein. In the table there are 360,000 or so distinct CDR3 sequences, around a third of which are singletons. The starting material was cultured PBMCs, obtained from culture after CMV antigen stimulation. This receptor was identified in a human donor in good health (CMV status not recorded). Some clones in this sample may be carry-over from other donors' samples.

The CDR3 protein is CASSSWRDPYEQYV. The CDR3 nucleotides are TGTGCCAGCAGCTCATGGCGGGATCCCTACGAGCAGTACGTC. V gene TRBV7-9 combines with J gene TRBJ2-7; possible D gene TRBD2, 6 bases. The CDR3 contains 14 residues. V dropped 4 bases and J dropped 2 bases, with 12 bases sitting between them. CDR1 and CDR2 (germline): SEHNR, FQNEAQ (reference sequence).